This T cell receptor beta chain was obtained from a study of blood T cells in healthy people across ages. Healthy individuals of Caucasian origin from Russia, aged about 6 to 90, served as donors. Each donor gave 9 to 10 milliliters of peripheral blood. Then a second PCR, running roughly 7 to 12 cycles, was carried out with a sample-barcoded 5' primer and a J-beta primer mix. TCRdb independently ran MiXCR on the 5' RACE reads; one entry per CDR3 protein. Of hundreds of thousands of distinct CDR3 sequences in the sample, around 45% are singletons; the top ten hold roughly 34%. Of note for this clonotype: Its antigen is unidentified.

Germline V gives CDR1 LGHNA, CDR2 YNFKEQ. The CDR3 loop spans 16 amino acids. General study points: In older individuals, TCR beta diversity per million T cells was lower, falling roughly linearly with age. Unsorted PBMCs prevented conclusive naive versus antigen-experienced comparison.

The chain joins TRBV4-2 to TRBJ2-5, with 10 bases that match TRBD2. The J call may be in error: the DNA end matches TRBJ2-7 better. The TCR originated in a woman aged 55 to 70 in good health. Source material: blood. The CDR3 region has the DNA TGTGCCAGCAGCCCTTCCCTAGCGGGAGTTGCCTACGAGCAGTACTTC. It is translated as CASSPSLAGVAYEQYF.